The source of this TCR beta chain is a study of metastatic and nonmetastatic thyroid tumors. For the study at large: Repertoire comparisons spanned blood and tumor or nodule tissue from malignant and benign thyroid patients. Points from the study as a whole: In both blood and tumor samples, TCR beta diversity was reported significantly higher for malignant than benign nodules.

Prior to thyroid surgery, none of the patients had received any treatment. Under the authors' procedure: A papillary thyroid cancer distant-metastasis classifier was built from CDR3 differences across clinicopathological groups. TCRdb re-processed the PCR reads through MiXCR. The V and J calls here are based on TCRdb, not the publication. The data show 15,000 to 19,000 clones, about 3.7% seen once. This clone was picked up a small number of times. Its antigen is still unknown. Trimming removed 3 bases at V and 1 base at J, with 6 bases between. The germline V gene has CDR1 MNHNS and CDR2 SASEGT. The CDR3 contains 13 residues.

Sequencing input: tumor tissue. The chain uses TRBV6-1 and TRBJ1-1; D is uncertain. The source of this sequence is a female donor with papillary thyroid cancer or a benign thyroid nodule (not recorded which). Some clones in this sample may be carry-over from other donors' samples. Here the CDR3 reads CASSDWGNTEAFF. The CDR3 DNA sequence: TGTGCCAGCAGTGATTGGGGGAACACTGAAGCTTTCTTT.